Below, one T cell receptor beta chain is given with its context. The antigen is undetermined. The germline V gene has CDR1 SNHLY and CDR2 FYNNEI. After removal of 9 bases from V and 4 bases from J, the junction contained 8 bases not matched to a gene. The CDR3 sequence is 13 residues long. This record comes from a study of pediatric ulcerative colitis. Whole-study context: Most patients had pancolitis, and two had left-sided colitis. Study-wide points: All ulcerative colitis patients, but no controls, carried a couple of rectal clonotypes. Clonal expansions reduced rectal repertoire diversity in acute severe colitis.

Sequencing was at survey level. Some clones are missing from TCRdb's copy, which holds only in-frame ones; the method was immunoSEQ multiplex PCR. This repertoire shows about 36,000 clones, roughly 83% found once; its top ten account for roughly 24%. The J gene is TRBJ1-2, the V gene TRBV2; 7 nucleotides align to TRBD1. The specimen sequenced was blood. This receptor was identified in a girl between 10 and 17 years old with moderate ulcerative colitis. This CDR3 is CASFRGSGYGYTF. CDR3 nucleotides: TGTGCCAGTTTCAGGGGGTCCGGCTATGGCTACACCTTC.